Listed below are T cell receptor beta chains from one sample, sequenced in a study of T-cell memory formation after mild COVID-19. In TCRdb, the 5' RACE reads were re-called with MiXCR into one record per CDR3 protein. The sample consists of about 340,000 distinct CDR3 sequences, 10% to 15% of them appearing once. Sequencing input: PBMCs or a T cell subset sorted from them (not recorded which). These receptors were obtained from a man aged 18 to 30 who had mild COVID-19 (a few samples of this study predate the infection). Cell type and time point are not known. Both conserved end residues are part of each CDR3. A D gene is named only where the DNA matches it firmly. Clone sizes are given selectively: once, few, many, or a class where the clone is expanded.

v_gene: TRBV28
j_gene: TRBJ2-3
abundance: -
d_gene: -
CDR3aa: CASSGYLGTDTQYF
CDR3nt: TGTGCCAGCAGTGGCTACCTTGGGACAGATACGCAGTATTTT

v_gene: TRBV12-3/TRBV12-4
j_gene: TRBJ2-7
abundance: -
d_gene: TRBD2
CDR3aa: CASSLGRLAVYEQYF
CDR3nt: TGTGCCAGCAGTTTAGGGAGACTAGCTGTCTACGAGCAGTACTTC

v_gene: TRBV20-1
j_gene: TRBJ1-3
abundance: few
d_gene: -
CDR3aa: CSASPPGAGNTIYF
CDR3nt: TGCAGTGCTTCACCTCCGGGGGCCGGAAACACCATATATTTT

v_gene: TRBV5-1
j_gene: TRBJ2-1
abundance: many
d_gene: -
CDR3aa: CASSANPQGGYNEQFF
CDR3nt: TGCGCCAGCAGCGCAAACCCTCAGGGTGGCTACAATGAGCAGTTCTTC

v_gene: TRBV5-1
j_gene: TRBJ2-3
abundance: few
d_gene: -
CDR3aa: CASSLEQGTDTQYF
CDR3nt: TGCGCCAGCAGCTTGGAACAGGGCACAGATACGCAGTATTTT

v_gene: TRBV29-1
j_gene: TRBJ2-5
abundance: many
d_gene: -
CDR3aa: CSVDSGAETQYF
CDR3nt: TGCAGCGTTGATAGTGGGGCAGAGACCCAGTACTTC

v_gene: TRBV12-3/TRBV12-4
j_gene: TRBJ2-2
abundance: -
d_gene: TRBD1
CDR3aa: CASRDRGTGELFF
CDR3nt: TGTGCCAGCAGAGACAGGGGGACCGGGGAGCTGTTTTTT

v_gene: TRBV4-2
j_gene: TRBJ2-3
abundance: few
d_gene: -
CDR3aa: CASSQEIGDTDTQYF
CDR3nt: TGTGCCAGCAGCCAAGAGATCGGGGACACAGATACGCAGTATTTT

v_gene: TRBV18
j_gene: TRBJ2-7
abundance: -
d_gene: TRBD1
CDR3aa: CASSLRDRTLEQYF
CDR3nt: TGTGCCAGCTCACTCCGGGACAGAACTCTCGAGCAGTACTTC

v_gene: TRBV6-5
j_gene: TRBJ1-2
abundance: few
d_gene: -
CDR3aa: CASSYSQGVVEGYTF
CDR3nt: TGTGCCAGCAGTTACTCCCAGGGTGTAGTTGAAGGCTACACCTTC

v_gene: TRBV28
j_gene: TRBJ1-5
abundance: few
d_gene: -
CDR3aa: CASSLPGQGGKPQHF
CDR3nt: TGTGCCAGCAGTTTACCAGGGCAGGGCGGGAAGCCCCAGCATTTT

v_gene: TRBV6-1
j_gene: TRBJ2-7
abundance: few
d_gene: -
CDR3aa: CAGQWARGPSYEQYF
CDR3nt: TGTGCCGGACAATGGGCGCGGGGGCCTTCCTACGAGCAGTACTTC

v_gene: TRBV11-2
j_gene: TRBJ2-3
abundance: many
d_gene: -
CDR3aa: CASSLGQGWSYF
CDR3nt: TGTGCCAGCAGCTTAGGGCAGGGTTGGTCGTATTTT

v_gene: TRBV4-3
j_gene: TRBJ1-2
abundance: few
d_gene: -
CDR3aa: CASSQERPGYHGYTF
CDR3nt: TGCGCCAGCAGCCAAGAAAGACCAGGGTATCATGGCTACACCTTC

v_gene: TRBV7-9
j_gene: TRBJ2-1
abundance: -
d_gene: -
CDR3aa: CASRATEFEQFF
CDR3nt: TGTGCCAGCAGGGCGACTGAGTTTGAGCAGTTCTTC

v_gene: TRBV9
j_gene: TRBJ2-2
abundance: few
d_gene: -
CDR3aa: CASSGAAGELFF
CDR3nt: TGTGCCAGCAGTGGGGCTGCCGGGGAGCTGTTTTTT

v_gene: TRBV6-5
j_gene: TRBJ1-3
abundance: few
d_gene: -
CDR3aa: CASIGMPGNTIYF
CDR3nt: TGTGCCAGCATTGGAATGCCTGGAAACACCATATATTTT

v_gene: TRBV12-3/TRBV12-4
j_gene: TRBJ2-1
abundance: -
d_gene: -
CDR3aa: CASRKGHQSEQFF
CDR3nt: TGTGCCAGTAGAAAGGGACATCAGAGCGAGCAGTTCTTC

v_gene: TRBV6-2/TRBV6-3
j_gene: TRBJ1-2
abundance: few
d_gene: -
CDR3aa: CASSYPGDYGYTF
CDR3nt: TGTGCCAGCAGTTACCCCGGGGACTATGGCTACACCTTC

v_gene: TRBV6-6
j_gene: TRBJ1-5
abundance: -
d_gene: -
CDR3aa: CASSTNRDNNQPQHF
CDR3nt: TGTGCCAGCAGTACAAACCGGGACAACAATCAGCCCCAGCATTTT

v_gene: TRBV5-1
j_gene: TRBJ2-1
abundance: -
d_gene: -
CDR3aa: CASSFRGFSTYNEQFF
CDR3nt: TGCGCCAGCAGCTTCCGGGGGTTCTCCACATACAATGAGCAGTTCTTC

v_gene: TRBV3-1
j_gene: TRBJ1-1
abundance: few
d_gene: -
CDR3aa: CASSPRTINTEAFF
CDR3nt: TGTGCCAGCAGCCCACGGACGATCAACACTGAAGCTTTCTTT

v_gene: TRBV4-1
j_gene: TRBJ2-1
abundance: -
d_gene: TRBD2
CDR3aa: CASSLNVAGNNEQFF
CDR3nt: TGCGCCAGCAGCCTAAATGTAGCGGGGAACAATGAGCAGTTCTTC

v_gene: TRBV7-3
j_gene: TRBJ2-3
abundance: -
d_gene: -
CDR3aa: CASSLGSVFTDTQYF
CDR3nt: TGTGCCAGCAGCTTAGGGTCGGTTTTCACAGATACGCAGTATTTT

v_gene: TRBV6-6
j_gene: TRBJ1-6
abundance: few
d_gene: -
CDR3aa: CASSLSRPPAPLHF
CDR3nt: TGTGCCAGCAGTCTCTCTCGGCCTCCGGCACCCCTCCACTTT

v_gene: TRBV6-2/TRBV6-3
j_gene: TRBJ2-3
abundance: -
d_gene: TRBD2
CDR3aa: CASRRTSEPLYTQYF
CDR3nt: TGTGCCAGCAGGAGGACTAGCGAGCCCCTCTATACGCAGTATTTT

v_gene: TRBV6-5
j_gene: TRBJ1-6
abundance: -
d_gene: -
CDR3aa: CASSYSRDSPLHF
CDR3nt: TGTGCCAGCAGTTACTCAAGGGATTCACCCCTCCACTTT

v_gene: TRBV19
j_gene: TRBJ2-3
abundance: few
d_gene: -
CDR3aa: CASSIKQGDTQYF
CDR3nt: TGTGCCAGTAGTATAAAACAGGGAGATACGCAGTATTTT

v_gene: TRBV5-1
j_gene: TRBJ2-1
abundance: -
d_gene: -
CDR3aa: CASSFGDLGSEQFF
CDR3nt: TGCGCCAGCAGCTTCGGGGATTTAGGGTCTGAGCAGTTCTTC

v_gene: TRBV5-6
j_gene: TRBJ1-1
abundance: few
d_gene: -
CDR3aa: CASSLLGLYTEAFF
CDR3nt: TGTGCCAGCAGCTTGCTGGGGTTGTACACTGAAGCTTTCTTT

v_gene: TRBV5-1
j_gene: TRBJ2-1
abundance: many
d_gene: -
CDR3aa: CASSLGRTTNEQFF
CDR3nt: TGCGCCAGCAGCTTGGGTCGGACTACCAATGAGCAGTTCTTC

v_gene: TRBV4-1
j_gene: TRBJ2-3
abundance: -
d_gene: -
CDR3aa: CASSPRAVKSDTQYF
CDR3nt: TGCGCCAGCAGCCCGCGGGCGGTTAAATCGGATACGCAGTATTTT

v_gene: TRBV6-2/TRBV6-3
j_gene: TRBJ1-5
abundance: -
d_gene: TRBD1
CDR3aa: CASSVTGGGLPQHF
CDR3nt: TGTGCCAGCAGTGTGACAGGGGGCGGTCTGCCCCAGCATTTT

v_gene: TRBV7-3
j_gene: TRBJ2-5
abundance: few
d_gene: TRBD1
CDR3aa: CASSLTGAGETQYF
CDR3nt: TGTGCCAGCAGCTTGACAGGGGCAGGGGAGACCCAGTACTTC

v_gene: TRBV6-5
j_gene: TRBJ1-1
abundance: many
d_gene: -
CDR3aa: CASSYDMTSLGGEAFF
CDR3nt: TGTGCCAGCAGTTACGACATGACATCCCTGGGGGGTGAAGCTTTCTTT

v_gene: TRBV24-1
j_gene: TRBJ1-3
abundance: few
d_gene: -
CDR3aa: CATSGISGNTIYF
CDR3nt: TGTGCCACCAGTGGGATCTCTGGAAACACCATATATTTT

v_gene: TRBV2
j_gene: TRBJ1-2
abundance: -
d_gene: -
CDR3aa: CASRETGDGYTF
CDR3nt: TGTGCCAGCAGAGAAACGGGTGATGGCTACACCTTC

v_gene: TRBV5-6
j_gene: TRBJ1-5
abundance: -
d_gene: TRBD1
CDR3aa: CASSFQGATNQPQHF
CDR3nt: TGTGCCAGCAGCTTCCAGGGGGCGACCAATCAGCCCCAGCATTTT

v_gene: TRBV7-3
j_gene: TRBJ1-6
abundance: many
d_gene: -
CDR3aa: CASSSHGGASSYNSPLHF
CDR3nt: TGTGCCAGCAGTTCCCACGGTGGGGCGAGCTCCTATAATTCACCCCTCCACTTT

v_gene: TRBV4-1
j_gene: TRBJ1-4
abundance: -
d_gene: -
CDR3aa: CASSQVASGGKKLFF
CDR3nt: TGCGCCAGCAGCCAAGTCGCTTCCGGGGGAAAAAAACTGTTTTTT

v_gene: TRBV4-1
j_gene: TRBJ2-7
abundance: few
d_gene: TRBD2
CDR3aa: CASSQRGAYEQYF
CDR3nt: TGCGCCAGCAGCCAACGGGGGGCCTACGAGCAGTACTTC

v_gene: TRBV27
j_gene: TRBJ2-3
abundance: -
d_gene: -
CDR3aa: CASSPRGLVTDTQYF
CDR3nt: TGTGCCAGCAGCCCCCGGGGCCTGGTGACAGATACGCAGTATTTT

v_gene: TRBV7-9
j_gene: TRBJ2-2
abundance: many
d_gene: -
CDR3aa: CASSSWRGTGELFF
CDR3nt: TGTGCCAGCAGCTCGTGGCGGGGCACCGGGGAGCTGTTTTTT

v_gene: TRBV6-5
j_gene: TRBJ1-6
abundance: -
d_gene: TRBD1
CDR3aa: CATAGTGVENSPLHF
CDR3nt: TGTGCTACCGCTGGCACAGGGGTAGAAAATTCACCCCTCCACTTT

v_gene: TRBV7-9
j_gene: TRBJ2-2
abundance: -
d_gene: TRBD1
CDR3aa: CASSLEYRGSNTGELFF
CDR3nt: TGTGCCAGCAGCTTAGAATACAGGGGATCGAACACCGGGGAGCTGTTTTTT

v_gene: TRBV20-1
j_gene: TRBJ1-1
abundance: many
d_gene: -
CDR3aa: CSEEGQNTEAFF
CDR3nt: TGCAGTGAGGAAGGGCAGAACACTGAAGCTTTCTTT

v_gene: TRBV20-1
j_gene: TRBJ2-6
abundance: -
d_gene: TRBD1
CDR3aa: CSARQGAGANVLTF
CDR3nt: TGCAGTGCTAGACAGGGGGCTGGGGCCAACGTCCTGACTTTC

v_gene: TRBV7-9
j_gene: TRBJ2-1
abundance: -
d_gene: -
CDR3aa: CASSLDGPQFF
CDR3nt: TGTGCCAGCAGCTTAGACGGACCTCAGTTCTTC

v_gene: TRBV11-2
j_gene: TRBJ2-1
abundance: -
d_gene: -
CDR3aa: CASSLAAWNEQFF
CDR3nt: TGTGCCAGCAGCTTAGCCGCGTGGAATGAGCAGTTCTTC

v_gene: TRBV4-2
j_gene: TRBJ2-1
abundance: -
d_gene: -
CDR3aa: CASSQDLAGANEQFF
CDR3nt: TGTGCCAGCAGCCAAGATCTCGCAGGGGCCAATGAGCAGTTCTTC

v_gene: TRBV6-2/TRBV6-3
j_gene: TRBJ2-3
abundance: few
d_gene: TRBD2
CDR3aa: CASDGLAGGTQYF
CDR3nt: TGTGCCAGCGACGGACTAGCGGGGGGGACGCAGTATTTT

v_gene: TRBV15
j_gene: TRBJ2-3
abundance: few
d_gene: TRBD2
CDR3aa: CATSSRTAGVTDTQYF
CDR3nt: TGTGCCACCAGCAGTAGGACAGCGGGGGTCACAGATACGCAGTATTTT

v_gene: TRBV12-3/TRBV12-4
j_gene: TRBJ1-5
abundance: -
d_gene: TRBD1
CDR3aa: CASSPRTGASNQPQHF
CDR3nt: TGTGCCAGCAGTCCCCGAACAGGGGCAAGCAATCAGCCCCAGCATTTT

v_gene: TRBV2
j_gene: TRBJ2-5
abundance: few
d_gene: -
CDR3aa: CASRGWKTQYF
CDR3nt: TGTGCCAGCAGGGGTTGGAAGACCCAGTACTTC

v_gene: TRBV3-1
j_gene: TRBJ1-1
abundance: many
d_gene: -
CDR3aa: CASRPGEGTEAFF
CDR3nt: TGTGCCAGCAGGCCCGGGGAGGGGACTGAAGCTTTCTTT

v_gene: TRBV29-1
j_gene: TRBJ2-2
abundance: few
d_gene: -
CDR3aa: CSGDSARTGELFF
CDR3nt: TGCAGCGGTGACTCCGCGCGGACCGGGGAGCTGTTTTTT

v_gene: TRBV5-1
j_gene: TRBJ2-5
abundance: few
d_gene: -
CDR3aa: CASSLALGPQETQYF
CDR3nt: TGCGCCAGCAGCTTGGCCCTGGGGCCCCAAGAGACCCAGTACTTC